These T cell receptor beta chains were read from a single sample in a study of cytomegalovirus exposure and HLA in healthy donors. Some clones are missing from TCRdb's copy, which holds only in-frame ones; the method was immunoSEQ multiplex PCR. In the table there are about 150,000 clones, approximately 76% of which are singletons. The sample taken for sequencing was PBMCs. The receptors were sampled from a man aged 40-55 years in good health and CMV-seronegative. CDR3s include the opening cysteine and the closing phenylalanine or tryptophan.

V	J	CDR3
TRBV5-4	TRBJ1-1	CASSSRQYTEAFF
TRBV5-8	TRBJ1-2	CASSRTGSYGYTF
TRBV5-4	TRBJ2-3	CASSPGLAGGEKADTQYF
TRBV15	TRBJ2-2	CATSRDRSDTGELFF
TRBV28	TRBJ1-1	CASSFVRRNTEAFF
TRBV6-1	TRBJ2-5	CAGGLAEIKETQYF
TRBV6-1	TRBJ2-3	CASSEARGSTDTQYF
TRBV5-4	TRBJ2-5	CASRKKPREGEETQYF
TRBV6-5	TRBJ2-2	CASSYPTTNTGELFF
TRBV9	TRBJ2-3	CASSSRSGTGGTDTQYF
TRBV6-5	TRBJ2-5	CASSYSLGQIQETQYF
TRBV7-6	TRBJ2-5	CASSRTLGSQETQYF
TRBV11-2	TRBJ2-1	CASRRTSEGNEQFF
TRBV7-8	TRBJ1-2	CASSLGAGGAGYGYTF
TRBV7-6	TRBJ2-5	CASSLGQSAETQYF
TRBV18	TRBJ1-6	CASSPRDSNSPLHF
TRBV21-1	TRBJ1-2	CASSNAGPYGYTF
TRBV30	TRBJ1-3	CASGQVGNTIYF
TRBV5-1	TRBJ1-2	CASSLQVNYGYTF
TRBV27	TRBJ2-5	CASGGGQWEAQYF
TRBV9	TRBJ2-5	CASSPGLAGFAETQYF
TRBV7-9	TRBJ2-7	CSSSEGQGKQYF
TRBV7-9	TRBJ2-3	CSGLIAGNTQYF
TRBV10-3	TRBJ1-2	CAVSGGQGDYGYTF
TRBV4-2	TRBJ2-2	CASSQAPTGTTGELFF
TRBV7-9	TRBJ2-7	CASSLLAGGTYEQYF
TRBV28	TRBJ2-4	CASSLVVPLAKNIQYF
TRBV9	TRBJ1-3	CASSQYDSGNTIYF
TRBV7-7	TRBJ1-1	CASSLTDRGEAFF
TRBV7-8	TRBJ1-1	CASSLTENTGAFF
TRBV7-2	TRBJ1-2	CASSSAESGYTF
TRBV2	TRBJ1-5	CAGSEGQGYQPQHF
TRBV25-1	TRBJ2-1	CASSEGTGDYNEQFF
TRBV6-4	TRBJ2-3	CASSLTSGSTDTQYF
TRBV25-1	TRBJ2-3	CASSHSGTVSTDTQYF
TRBV6-4	TRBJ2-5	CASSPTSGQETQYF
TRBV11-2	TRBJ2-3	CASSPRGGAPDTQYF
TRBV29-1	TRBJ2-3	CSVGGGAGDTQYF
TRBV4-3	TRBJ1-3	CASSPDRSGNTIYF
TRBV6-5	TRBJ2-1	CASSSGTTSYNEQFF
TRBV18	TRBJ2-6	CASSPPGGVAGGSGANVLTF
TRBV7-6	TRBJ1-1	CASSPRQGLNTEAFF
TRBV7-4	TRBJ2-4	CASSPQPIKTSGKDLAKNIQYF
TRBV2	TRBJ2-7	CASSDREQVSYEQYF
TRBV2	TRBJ2-7	CASNSVRQGALEQYF
TRBV5-5	TRBJ1-5	CASSSTTGGKISNQPQHF
TRBV4-1	TRBJ2-7	CASSQPFKGPGLRHEQYF
TRBV25-1	TRBJ2-7	CASSQTGGIVASIYEQYF
TRBV30	TRBJ1-1	CAWSITLTGLTEAFF
TRBV4-1	TRBJ2-1	CASSPGLAGGNEQFF
TRBV15	TRBJ1-4	CATSRDGGTRGGEKLFF
TRBV6-1	TRBJ2-2	CASSSTARTGELFF
TRBV7-7	TRBJ2-2	CASSPFRGQYTGELFF